These 16 T cell receptor beta chains share one sample of origin, sequenced in a study of T cells in Graves' hyperthyroidism and ophthalmopathy. Amplification of TCR beta CDR3 regions was performed using RNA transcripts as template. Initially, a first-round RT-PCR of the TCR CDR3 employed the HTBI primer set. MiXCR, run by TCRdb on the multiplex PCR reads, gives a single entry per CDR3 protein. The table includes fewer than 550,000 distinct CDR3 sequences, 15% to 19% detected once. Sequencing was performed on blood. All receptors derive from a woman between 18 and 30 years old with Graves' hyperthyroidism.

CDR3 bases: TGCGCCAGCAGCTTGGGAGTCGGACCCATAGAGACCCAGTACTTC. Its translation: CASSLGVGPIETQYF. The gene calls are TRBV5-1 and TRBJ2-5; unclear D gene. This CDR3 comprises 15 residues. From germline, CDR1 is SGHRS and CDR2 YFSETQ. V was shortened by 0 bases and J by 4 bases, with 13 bases between the two germline ends.

V and J are TRBV20-1 and TRBJ2-5; perhaps TRBD2 as D (5 bases). V was shortened by 5 bases and J by 4 bases, with 14 bases between the two germline ends. CDR3 length: 13 amino acids. Germline V lookup: CDR1 DFQATT, CDR2 SNEGSKA (reference sequence). The CDR3 nucleotides read TGCAGTGCTGGGTCTCTAGGAGGAGAGACCCAGTACTTC. Protein: CSAGSLGGETQYF.

The genes are TRBV10-3 and TRBJ2-2; 8 bases agree with TRBD2. CDR1 is ENHRY, CDR2 SYGVKD, per germline. V was pared by 8 bases and J by 0 bases, with 8 bases of the junction left unmatched. This CDR3 is built from 16 residues. The CDR3, as DNA: TGTGCCATCGGGATAATAGCGGGATCGAACACCGGGGAGCTGTTTTTT. Amino acid sequence: CAIGIIAGSNTGELFF.

The chain has TRBV9 and TRBJ1-4; D might be TRBD1 (6 bases). Germline V CDR1 and CDR2: SGDLS, YYNGEE. V lost 4 bases to trimming and J lost 7 bases, with 17 bases between them. This CDR3 contains 15 residues. This chain's CDR3 is CASSTKGGAREKLFF. The CDR3 DNA reads TGTGCCAGCAGCACAAAAGGGGGGGCGCGTGAAAAACTGTTTTTT.

This clonotype was seen many times. The chain links TRBV2 to TRBJ1-4, with TRBD1 matching 7 bases. With V trimmed by 7 bases and J by 3 bases, 8 bases remained unmatched. The germline V gene has CDR1 SNHLY and CDR2 FYNNEI. The CDR3 extends over 15 amino acids. CDR3 DNA sequence: TGTGCCAGCAAGCCAGGGGGGTGGGCTAATGAAAAACTGTTTTTT. This sequence encodes CASKPGGWANEKLFF.

The sample holds many counts of this clonotype. V gene TRBV27 combines with J gene TRBJ1-2; possibly TRBD1 for D (6 bases). The germline V gene encodes CDR1 MNHEY and CDR2 SMNVEV (reference sequence). V was pared by 4 bases and J by 4 bases, with 13 bases between. This CDR3 spans 14 amino acids. The CDR3 region is CASSSLRGAYGYTF. CDR3 bases: TGTGCCAGCAGTTCTCTTCGGGGGGCCTATGGCTACACCTTC.

This clonotype turned up a few times. This chain uses TRBV12-3 or TRBV12-4 with TRBJ1-1; TRBD1 might be the D (6 bases). The V end was cut by 3 bases, the J end by 0 bases, with 11 bases between. The CDR3 loop spans 15 amino acids. CDR3 coding DNA: TGTGCCAGCAGTTTCGTAACAGGGTTGAACACTGAAGCTTTCTTT. Its translation is CASSFVTGLNTEAFF.

The chain employs TRBV5-4 and TRBJ2-3; no clear D gene. This CDR3 is 15 amino acids long. Trimming removed 0 bases at V and 2 bases at J, with 10 bases between. The germline CDR1 and CDR2 sequences are SGHNT and YYREEE (reference sequence). CDR3 amino acids: CASSLEGRTTDTQYF. The DNA of the CDR3 is TGTGCCAGCAGCTTGGAGGGCAGGACCACAGATACGCAGTATTTT.

This clonotype was found many times. The chain recombines TRBV28 with TRBJ1-4, with 8 bases that match TRBD1. Trimming at V came to 4 bases and at J to 8 bases, leaving 6 bases not matched to a gene. Germline V gene sequence: CDR1 MDHEN, CDR2 SYDVKM. The CDR3 runs 14 residues. Here the CDR3 reads CASSSQGAGEKLFF. The CDR3 bases are TGTGCCAGCAGTTCTCAGGGGGCGGGAGAAAAACTGTTTTTT.

This clonotype was counted at least ten times. The chain employs TRBV12-3 or TRBV12-4 and TRBJ2-7; no clear D. V lost 4 bases and J lost 3, with 16 bases in between. This CDR3 is built from 15 residues. The CDR3 loop reads CASSYNFQLHYEQYF. CDR3 DNA: TGTGCCAGCAGTTATAATTTCCAGTTACACTACGAGCAGTACTTC.

The genes are TRBV19 and TRBJ1-2; D ambiguous. The CDR3 is made up of 14 amino acids. CDR1 and CDR2 from the germline V gene are LNHDA and SQIVND (reference sequence). The germline V and J ends were trimmed by 5 bases and 5 bases, with 15 bases remaining between them. The CDR3: CASSFREHLYGYTF. The CDR3 DNA sequence: TGTGCCAGTAGTTTTAGGGAACACCTATATGGCTACACCTTC.

This clonotype was counted many times. The chain is built from TRBV7-8 and TRBJ1-1, with D maybe TRBD1 (6 bases). Germline lookup yields CDR1 SGHVS and CDR2 FQNEAQ. CDR3 length: 13 residues. The V end was cut by 8 bases, the J end by 6 bases, with 16 bases between. The CDR3: CASFFTGKPEAFF. The CDR3 coding sequence is TGTGCCAGCTTTTTTACAGGGAAGCCTGAAGCTTTCTTT. The full variable domain, with the rest looked up from reference TRBV7-8 and TRBJ1-1, is GAGVSQSPRYKVAKRGQDVALRCDPISGHVSLFWYQQALGQGPEFLTYFQNEAQLDKSGLPSDRFFAERPEGSVSTLKIQRTQQEDSAVYLCASFFTGKPEAFFGQGTRLTVV.

In this sample, this clonotype turned up many times. The chain joins TRBV4-3 to TRBJ1-2; 9 bases line up with TRBD1. This CDR3 is built from 15 residues. J was trimmed by 7 bases and V by 0 bases; bases with no gene match: 6. Germline loops: CDR1 LGHNA, CDR2 YSLEER. CDR3 loop: CASSQDKGTGLGYTF. The CDR3 DNA reads TGCGCCAGCAGCCAAGACAAAGGGACAGGGCTTGGCTACACCTTC.

The gene calls are TRBV19 and TRBJ1-6, with 7 bases fitting TRBD1. Germline V gene lookup returns CDR1 LNHDA and CDR2 SQIVND (reference sequence). Germline trimming cut 3 bases from V and 10 bases from J; bases unmatched to any gene: 6. There are 14 residues in the CDR3. CDR3 coding DNA: TGTGCCAGTAGTATCTGGCAGGGGGGATCACCCCTCCACTTT. Amino acid sequence: CASSIWQGGSPLHF.

As for this clonotype: A much larger clone lies one base from this, so it may be a read error. The rearrangement joins TRBV28 to TRBJ1-1, with 7 nucleotides matching TRBD1. The CDR3 length is 14 residues. V dropped 10 bases and J dropped 0; count of bases not matched to a gene: 8. From germline, CDR1 is MDHEN and CDR2 SYDVKM. The CDR3 protein is CAIRAGGLNTEAFF. The CDR3 DNA follows: TGTGCCATCCGCGCAGGGGGGTTGAACACTGAAGCTTTCTTT.

This clonotype was seen many times. CDR3 sequence reads: CASSQEYDPRVGTEAFF. The CDR3 DNA reads TGTGCCAGCAGCCAAGAATACGACCCTAGGGTAGGAACTGAAGCTTTCTTT. This chain links TRBV4-2 with TRBJ1-1, with D hard to call. This CDR3 has 17 amino acids. The V gene's germline CDR1 is LGHNA and CDR2 YNFKEQ. V lost 0 bases to trimming and J lost 5 bases, with 19 bases between them.